Reported below is one T cell receptor (beta chain). Germline lookup yields CDR1 LGHNA and CDR2 YSLEER. V lost 0 bases and J lost 6; bases outside the gene matches: 9. This CDR3 has 17 residues. The data were produced by immunoSEQ multiplex PCR, yet TCRdb's version contains in-frame clones alone and is incomplete. The data show roughly 80,000 clones, around nine tenths seen once. This specimen belongs to a study of technical replicates of blood from several donors. J is TRBJ2-2 and V is TRBV4-3; 8 positions match TRBD2. The sample consisted of T cells isolated from PBMCs. The sequence came from a human donor in good health. CDR3 DNA: TGCGCCAGCAGCCAAGAATCATTAGCGGGAAATCCCGGGGAGCTGTTTTTT. Translating gives CASSQESLAGNPGELFF.